A single sample gave rise to the 8 T cell receptor beta chains below, sequenced in a study of multiple sclerosis patients with progressive multifocal leukoencephalopathy. This table comes from immunoSEQ multiplex PCR, and its TCRdb copy is limited to in-frame clones, with some not included. The table shows some 31,000 clones, with around nine tenths occurring only once. Time point defined: before natalizumab initiation. Sequencing was carried out using PBMCs. The receptors originated from a human donor with multiple sclerosis.

The J gene is TRBJ2-7, the V gene TRBV10-3, with a possible D match to TRBD2 (6 bases). Per the germline V gene, CDR1 is ENHRY and CDR2 is SYGVKD. V gave up 4 bases and J gave up 4 bases, with 14 bases separating them. The CDR3 length is 14 residues. The CDR3 sequence: CAISVVGGEYEQYF. The CDR3 coding sequence is TGTGCCATCAGTGTAGTAGGCGGGGAGTACGAGCAGTACTTC.

V usage is TRBV7-8 and J usage is TRBJ1-3; D uncertain. With 5 bases removed from V and 10 bases from J, the gap between germline ends came to 24 bases. The CDR3 extends over 16 amino acids. The V gene's germline CDR1 is SGHVS and CDR2 FQNEAQ. CDR3 bases: TGTGCCAGCAGCCCGGCGGACGCCGCTGGCTATCGGACCATATATTTT. Encoded protein: CASSPADAAGYRTIYF.

In the case of this clone: The same CDR3 arises from other DNA sequences in this sample as well. V gene TRBV28 combines with J gene TRBJ1-5; D is undetermined. V lost 5 bases and J lost 4, with 3 bases in between. Germline CDR1 is MDHEN and CDR2 is SYDVKM. The length of the CDR3 is 11 residues. The CDR3 sequence: CASSLNQPQHF. In DNA form, the CDR3 reads TGTGCCAGCAGTCTGAATCAGCCCCAGCATTTT.

This clone was seen just once. This chain connects TRBV7-3 to TRBJ2-1, with 10 bases fitting TRBD2. The V and J ends lost 5 bases and 4 bases, in that order; junction bases with no gene match: 5. The CDR3 spans 15 residues. The germline V gene encodes CDR1 SGHTA and CDR2 FQGTGA. The CDR3 DNA reads TGTGCCAGCAGCCCCACTAGCGGGATTTACAATGAGCAGTTCTTC. Residues: CASSPTSGIYNEQFF.

This clone was detected a few times. V is TRBV11-3 and J is TRBJ2-4, with unresolved D. V was shortened by 0 bases and J by 1 base, with 10 bases between the two germline ends. The length of the CDR3 is 16 residues. Looked up from germline, CDR1 is SGHNT and CDR2 is YENEEA. The CDR3 here is CASSLEGKEAKNIQYF. For the CDR3, the DNA is TGTGCCAGCAGCTTAGAGGGGAAGGAGGCCAAAAACATTCAGTACTTC.

The chain employs TRBV7-2 and TRBJ2-2; 9 nucleotides match TRBD1. V shed 3 bases, J shed 3 bases, and the junction held 5 bases outside the gene matches. The CDR3 runs 16 residues. Germline values: CDR1 SGHTA, CDR2 FQGNSA. CDR3 in DNA: TGTGCCAGCAGCTTGACGGGACAGGGTTACACCGGGGAGCTGTTTTTT. This translates into CASSLTGQGYTGELFF. Drawing the rest from reference TRBV7-2 and TRBJ2-2, the complete variable domain is GAGVSQSPSNKVTEKGKDVELRCDPISGHTALYWYRQSLGQGLEFLIYFQGNSAPDKSGLPSDRFSAERTGGSVSTLTIQRTQQEDSAVYLCASSLTGQGYTGELFFGEGSRLTVL.

The chain couples TRBV7-4 to TRBJ2-7; TRBD1 agrees at 7 bases. This CDR3 comprises 15 residues. CDR1 SGHVT and CDR2 SQSDAQ come from the germline V gene. After removal of 5 bases from V and 2 bases from J, the junction contained 9 bases not matched to a gene. The CDR3 DNA reads as TGTGCCAGCAGCCCTAATACAGGGGTCGCCTACGAGCAGTACTTC. Its translation: CASSPNTGVAYEQYF.

V and J are TRBV29-1 and TRBJ2-7, with D possibly being TRBD1 (5 bases). The V and J ends lost 3 bases and 0 bases respectively, with 9 bases between them. The germline CDR1 and CDR2 sequences are SQVTM and ANQGSEA. The CDR3 is 13 residues long. The CDR3 loop is CSVENDSSYEQYF. In DNA form, the CDR3 reads TGCAGCGTTGAGAATGACAGCTCCTACGAGCAGTACTTC.